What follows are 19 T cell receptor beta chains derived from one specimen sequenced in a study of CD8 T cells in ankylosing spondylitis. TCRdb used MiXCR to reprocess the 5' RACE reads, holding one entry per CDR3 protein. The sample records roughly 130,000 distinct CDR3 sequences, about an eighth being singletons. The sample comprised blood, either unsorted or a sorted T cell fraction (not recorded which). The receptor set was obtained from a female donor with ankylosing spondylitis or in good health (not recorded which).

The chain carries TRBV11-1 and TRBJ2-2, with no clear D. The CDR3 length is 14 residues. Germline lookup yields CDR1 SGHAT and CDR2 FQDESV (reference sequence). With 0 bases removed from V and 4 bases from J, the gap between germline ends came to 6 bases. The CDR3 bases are TGTGCCAGCAGCTTAGCTGGATTCACCGGGGAGCTGTTTTTT. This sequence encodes CASSLAGFTGELFF.

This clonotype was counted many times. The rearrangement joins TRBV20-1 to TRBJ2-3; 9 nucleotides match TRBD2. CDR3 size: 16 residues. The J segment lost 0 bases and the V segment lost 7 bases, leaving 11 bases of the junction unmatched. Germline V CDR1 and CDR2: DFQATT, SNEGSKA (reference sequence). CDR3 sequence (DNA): TGCAGTGGCGGGGGGGTCCTTCTACCTAGCACAGATACGCAGTATTTT. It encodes CSGGGVLLPSTDTQYF.

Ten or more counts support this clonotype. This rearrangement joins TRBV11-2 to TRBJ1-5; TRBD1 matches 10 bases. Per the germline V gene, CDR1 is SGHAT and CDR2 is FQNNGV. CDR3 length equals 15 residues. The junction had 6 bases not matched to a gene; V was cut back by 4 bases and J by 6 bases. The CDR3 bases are TGTGCCAGCAGCTACGACAGGGGGCAAGGTCAGCCCCAGCATTTT. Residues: CASSYDRGQGQPQHF.

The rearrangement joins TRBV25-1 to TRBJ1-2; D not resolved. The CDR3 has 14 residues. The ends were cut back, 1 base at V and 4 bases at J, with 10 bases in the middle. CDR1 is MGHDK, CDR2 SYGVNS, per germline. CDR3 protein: CASSEWVEGYGYTF. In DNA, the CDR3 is TGTGCCAGCAGTGAATGGGTAGAGGGCTATGGCTACACCTTC.

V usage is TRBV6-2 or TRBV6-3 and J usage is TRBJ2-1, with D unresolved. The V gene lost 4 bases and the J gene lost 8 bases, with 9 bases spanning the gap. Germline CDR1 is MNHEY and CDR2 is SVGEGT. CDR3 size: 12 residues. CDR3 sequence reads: CASSWFGDEQFF. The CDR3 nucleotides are TGTGCCAGCAGTTGGTTCGGCGATGAGCAGTTCTTC.

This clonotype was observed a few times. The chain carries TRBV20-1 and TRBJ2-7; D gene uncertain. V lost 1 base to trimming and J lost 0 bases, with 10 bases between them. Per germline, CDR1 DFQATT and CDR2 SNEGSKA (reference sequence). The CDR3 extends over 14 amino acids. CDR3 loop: CSARVTFGSYEQYF. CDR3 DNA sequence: TGCAGTGCTAGAGTTACCTTCGGCTCCTACGAGCAGTACTTC.

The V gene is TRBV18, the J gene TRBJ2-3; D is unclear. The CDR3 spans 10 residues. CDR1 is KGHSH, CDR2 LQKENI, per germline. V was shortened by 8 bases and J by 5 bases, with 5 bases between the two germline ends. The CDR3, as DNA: TGTGCCAGCCGCCAAGATACGCAGTATTTT. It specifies CASRQDTQYF.

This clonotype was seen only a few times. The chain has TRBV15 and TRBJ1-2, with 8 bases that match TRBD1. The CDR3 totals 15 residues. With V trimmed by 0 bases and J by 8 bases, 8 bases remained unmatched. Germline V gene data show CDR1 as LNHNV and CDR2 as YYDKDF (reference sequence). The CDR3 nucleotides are TGTGCCACCAGCAGAGATATTGCAGGGGGCGTGGGCTACACCTTC. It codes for CATSRDIAGGVGYTF. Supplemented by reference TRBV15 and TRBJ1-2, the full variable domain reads DAMVIQNPRYQVTQFGKPVTLSCSQTLNHNVMYWYQQKSSQAPKLLFHYYDKDFNNEADTPDNFQSRRPNTSFCFLDIRSPGLGDTAMYLCATSRDIAGGVGYTFGSGTRLTVV.

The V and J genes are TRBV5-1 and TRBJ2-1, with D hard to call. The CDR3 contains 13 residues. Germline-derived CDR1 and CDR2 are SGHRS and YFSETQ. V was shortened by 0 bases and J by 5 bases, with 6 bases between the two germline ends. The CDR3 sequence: CASSLVLDNEQFF. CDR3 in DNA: TGCGCCAGCAGCTTGGTATTGGACAATGAGCAGTTCTTC.

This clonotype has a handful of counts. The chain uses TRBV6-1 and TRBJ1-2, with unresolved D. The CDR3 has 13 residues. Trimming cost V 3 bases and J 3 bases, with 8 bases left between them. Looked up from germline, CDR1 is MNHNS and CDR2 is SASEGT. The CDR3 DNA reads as TGTGCCAGCAGTGATGCTCAGCACTATGGCTACACCTTC. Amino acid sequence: CASSDAQHYGYTF.

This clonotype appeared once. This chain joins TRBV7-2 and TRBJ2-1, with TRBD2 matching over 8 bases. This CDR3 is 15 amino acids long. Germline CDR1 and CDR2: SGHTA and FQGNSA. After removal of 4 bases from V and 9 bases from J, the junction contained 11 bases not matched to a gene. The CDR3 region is CASSSGPSGQGEQFF. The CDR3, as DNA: TGTGCCAGCAGCTCCGGACCTAGCGGGCAGGGTGAGCAGTTCTTC.

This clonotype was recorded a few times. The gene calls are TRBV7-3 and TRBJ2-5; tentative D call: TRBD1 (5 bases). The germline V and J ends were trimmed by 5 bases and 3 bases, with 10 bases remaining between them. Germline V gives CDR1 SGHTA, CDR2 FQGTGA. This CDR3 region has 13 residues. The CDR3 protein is CASSLSREETQYF. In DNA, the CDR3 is TGTGCCAGCAGCCTGTCCAGGGAAGAGACCCAGTACTTC.

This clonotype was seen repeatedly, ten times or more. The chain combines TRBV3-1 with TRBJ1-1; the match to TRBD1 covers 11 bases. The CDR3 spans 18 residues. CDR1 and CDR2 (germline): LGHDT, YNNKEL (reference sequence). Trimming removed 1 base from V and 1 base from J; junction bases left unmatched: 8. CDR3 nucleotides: TGTGCCAGCAGCCAAGTTTGGGACAGGGGGATGGCGAACACTGAAGCTTTCTTT. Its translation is CASSQVWDRGMANTEAFF.

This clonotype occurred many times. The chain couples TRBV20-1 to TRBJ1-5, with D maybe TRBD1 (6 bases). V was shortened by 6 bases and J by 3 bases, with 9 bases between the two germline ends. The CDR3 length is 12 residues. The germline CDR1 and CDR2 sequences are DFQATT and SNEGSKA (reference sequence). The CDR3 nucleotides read TGCAGTGCCGGACAGCCCAATCAGCCCCAGCATTTT. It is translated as CSAGQPNQPQHF.

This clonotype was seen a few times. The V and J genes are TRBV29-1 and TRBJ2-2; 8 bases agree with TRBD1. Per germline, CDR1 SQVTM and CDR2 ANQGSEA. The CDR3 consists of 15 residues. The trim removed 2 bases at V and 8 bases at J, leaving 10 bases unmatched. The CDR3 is CSVESRTGKIGELFF. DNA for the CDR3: TGCAGCGTTGAAAGCCGGACAGGGAAAATTGGGGAGCTGTTTTTT.

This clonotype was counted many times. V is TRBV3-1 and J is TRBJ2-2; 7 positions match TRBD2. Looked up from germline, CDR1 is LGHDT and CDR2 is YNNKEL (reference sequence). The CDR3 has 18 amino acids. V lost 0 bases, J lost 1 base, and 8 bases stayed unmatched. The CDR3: CASSQEGGRIRNTGELFF. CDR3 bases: TGTGCCAGCAGCCAAGAGGGGGGGAGGATCCGGAACACCGGGGAGCTGTTTTTT.

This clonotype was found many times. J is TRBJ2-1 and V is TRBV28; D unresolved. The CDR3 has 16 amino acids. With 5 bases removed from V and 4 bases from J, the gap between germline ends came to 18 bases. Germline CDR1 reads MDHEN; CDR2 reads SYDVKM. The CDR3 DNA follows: TGTGCCAGCAGTCAAGGAACGACAAGAGCATACAATGAGCAGTTCTTC. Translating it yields CASSQGTTRAYNEQFF. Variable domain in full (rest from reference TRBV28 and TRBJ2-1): DVKVTQSSRYLVKRTGEKVFLECVQDMDHENMFWYRQDPGLGLRLIYFSYDVKMKEKGDIPEGYSVSREKKERFSLILESASTNQTSMYLCASSQGTTRAYNEQFFGPGTRLTVL.

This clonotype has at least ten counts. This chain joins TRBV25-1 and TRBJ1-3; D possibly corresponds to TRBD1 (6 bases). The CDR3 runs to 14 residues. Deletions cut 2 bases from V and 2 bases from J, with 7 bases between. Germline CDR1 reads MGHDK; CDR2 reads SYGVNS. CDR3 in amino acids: CASSEPGAGNTIYF. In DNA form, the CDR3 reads TGTGCCAGCAGTGAACCAGGGGCTGGAAACACCATATATTTT.

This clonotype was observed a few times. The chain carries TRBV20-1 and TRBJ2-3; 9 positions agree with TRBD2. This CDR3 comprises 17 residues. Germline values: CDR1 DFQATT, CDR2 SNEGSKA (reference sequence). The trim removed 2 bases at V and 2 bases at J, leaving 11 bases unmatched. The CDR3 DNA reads TGCAGTGCTAGATTCGTCCTAGCGGGGAAAGACACAGATACGCAGTATTTT. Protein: CSARFVLAGKDTDTQYF.